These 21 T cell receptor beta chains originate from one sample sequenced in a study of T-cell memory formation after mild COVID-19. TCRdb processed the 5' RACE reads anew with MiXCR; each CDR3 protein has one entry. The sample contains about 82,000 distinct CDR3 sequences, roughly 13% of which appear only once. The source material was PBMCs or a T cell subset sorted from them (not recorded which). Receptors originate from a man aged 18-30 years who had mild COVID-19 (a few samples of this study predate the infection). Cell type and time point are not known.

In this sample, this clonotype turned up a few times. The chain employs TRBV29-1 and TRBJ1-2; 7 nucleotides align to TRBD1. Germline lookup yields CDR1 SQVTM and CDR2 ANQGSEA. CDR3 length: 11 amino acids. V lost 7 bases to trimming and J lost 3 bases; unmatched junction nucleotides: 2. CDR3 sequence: CSAGTDYGYTF. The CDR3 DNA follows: TGCAGCGCAGGGACAGACTATGGCTACACCTTC.

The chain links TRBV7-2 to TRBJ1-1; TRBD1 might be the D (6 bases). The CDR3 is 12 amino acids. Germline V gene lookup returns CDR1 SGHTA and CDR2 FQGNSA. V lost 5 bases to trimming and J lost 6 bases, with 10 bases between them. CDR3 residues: CASSRGQPEAFF. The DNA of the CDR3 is TGTGCCAGCAGCCGTGGACAGCCTGAAGCTTTCTTT.

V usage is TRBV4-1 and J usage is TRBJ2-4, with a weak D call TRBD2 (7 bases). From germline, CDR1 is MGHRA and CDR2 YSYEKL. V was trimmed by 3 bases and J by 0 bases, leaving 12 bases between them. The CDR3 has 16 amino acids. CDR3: CASSHEGGRAKNIQYF. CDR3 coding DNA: TGCGCCAGCAGCCACGAGGGGGGGAGAGCCAAAAACATTCAGTACTTC.

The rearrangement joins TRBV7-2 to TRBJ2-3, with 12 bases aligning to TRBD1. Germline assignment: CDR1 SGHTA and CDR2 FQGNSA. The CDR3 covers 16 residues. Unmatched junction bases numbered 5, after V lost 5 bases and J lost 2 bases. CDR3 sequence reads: CASSPGTGGFTDTQYF. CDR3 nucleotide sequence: TGTGCCAGCAGCCCCGGGACAGGGGGCTTCACAGATACGCAGTATTTT.

CDR3 sequence reads: CASRDRGRLNTEAFF. CDR3 sequence (DNA): TGTGCCAGCAGAGACAGGGGGCGTTTGAACACTGAAGCTTTCTTT. V gene TRBV6-5 combines with J gene TRBJ1-1; 10 bases are shared with TRBD1. The CDR3 runs 15 residues. The junction had 4 bases not matched to a gene; V was cut back by 6 bases and J by 0 bases. The germline CDR1 and CDR2 sequences are MNHEY and SVGAGI.

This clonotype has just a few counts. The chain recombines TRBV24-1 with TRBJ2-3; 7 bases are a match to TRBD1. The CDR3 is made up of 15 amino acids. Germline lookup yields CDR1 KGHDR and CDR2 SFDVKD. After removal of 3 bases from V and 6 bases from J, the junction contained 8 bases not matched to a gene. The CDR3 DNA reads TGTGCCACCAGTGATAAGGACAGGCCCTGGGATACGCAGTATTTT. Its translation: CATSDKDRPWDTQYF.

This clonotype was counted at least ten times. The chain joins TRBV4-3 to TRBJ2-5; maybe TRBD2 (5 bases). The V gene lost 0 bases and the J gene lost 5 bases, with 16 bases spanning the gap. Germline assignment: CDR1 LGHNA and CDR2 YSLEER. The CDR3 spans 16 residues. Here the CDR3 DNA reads TGCGCCAGCAGCCAAGATTGGGCCGAGGGAAGGGAGACCCAGTACTTC. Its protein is CASSQDWAEGRETQYF.

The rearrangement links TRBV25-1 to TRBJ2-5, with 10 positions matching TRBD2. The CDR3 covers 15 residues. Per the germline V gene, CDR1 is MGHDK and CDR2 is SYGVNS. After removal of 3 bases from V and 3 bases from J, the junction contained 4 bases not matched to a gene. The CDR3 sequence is CASSDSSGGEETQYF. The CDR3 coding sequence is TGTGCCAGCAGTGACTCCAGCGGGGGGGAAGAGACCCAGTACTTC. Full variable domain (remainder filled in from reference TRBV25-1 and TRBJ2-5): EADIYQTPRYLVIGTGKKITLECSQTMGHDKMYWYQQDPGMELHLIHYSYGVNSTEKGDLSSESTVSRIRTEHFPLTLESARPSHTSQYLCASSDSSGGEETQYFGPGTRLLVL.

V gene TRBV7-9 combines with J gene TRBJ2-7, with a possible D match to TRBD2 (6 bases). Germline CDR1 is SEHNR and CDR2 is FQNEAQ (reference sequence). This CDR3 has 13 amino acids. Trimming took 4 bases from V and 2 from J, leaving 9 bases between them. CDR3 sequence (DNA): TGTGCCAGCAGCTCTCCGGGAGCCTACGAGCAGTACGTC. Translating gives CASSSPGAYEQYV.

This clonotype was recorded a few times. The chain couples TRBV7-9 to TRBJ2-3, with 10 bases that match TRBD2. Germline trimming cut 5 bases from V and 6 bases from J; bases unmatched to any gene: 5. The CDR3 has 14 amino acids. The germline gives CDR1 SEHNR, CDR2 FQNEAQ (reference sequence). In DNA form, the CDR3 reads TGTGCCAGCAGCCGGACTAGCGGAACGGATACGCAGTATTTT. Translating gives CASSRTSGTDTQYF.

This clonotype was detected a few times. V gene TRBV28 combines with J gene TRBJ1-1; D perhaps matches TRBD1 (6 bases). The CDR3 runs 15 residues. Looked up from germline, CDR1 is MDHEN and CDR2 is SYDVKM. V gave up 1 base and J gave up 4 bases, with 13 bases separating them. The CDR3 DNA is TGTGCCAGCAGTTTATATGGGGGCAGGACCACTGAAGCTTTCTTT. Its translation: CASSLYGGRTTEAFF.

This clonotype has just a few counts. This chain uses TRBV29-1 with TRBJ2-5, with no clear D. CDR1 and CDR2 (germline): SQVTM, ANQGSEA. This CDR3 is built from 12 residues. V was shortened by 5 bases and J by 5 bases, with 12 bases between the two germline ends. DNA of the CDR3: TGCAGCGTTCAGACCTACATGGAGACCCAGTACTTC. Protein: CSVQTYMETQYF.

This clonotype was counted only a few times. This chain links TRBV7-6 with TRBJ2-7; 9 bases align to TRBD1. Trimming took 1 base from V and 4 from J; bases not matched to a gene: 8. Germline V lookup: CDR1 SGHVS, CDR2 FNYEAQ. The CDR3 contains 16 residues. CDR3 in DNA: TGTGCCAGCAGCTTAGGTTCGGGACAGGGAGTTTACGAGCAGTACGTC. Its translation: CASSLGSGQGVYEQYV.

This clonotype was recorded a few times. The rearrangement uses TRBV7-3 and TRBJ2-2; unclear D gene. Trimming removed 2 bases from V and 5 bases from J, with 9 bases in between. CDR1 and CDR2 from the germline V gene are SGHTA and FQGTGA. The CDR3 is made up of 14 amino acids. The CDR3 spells CASSLFGDTGELFF. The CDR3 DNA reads TGTGCCAGCAGCTTATTTGGGGATACCGGGGAGCTGTTTTTT. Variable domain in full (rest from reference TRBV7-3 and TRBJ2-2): GAGVSQTPSNKVTEKGKYVELRCDPISGHTALYWYRQSLGQGPEFLIYFQGTGAADDSGLPNDRFFAVRPEGSVSTLKIQRTERGDSAVYLCASSLFGDTGELFFGEGSRLTVL.

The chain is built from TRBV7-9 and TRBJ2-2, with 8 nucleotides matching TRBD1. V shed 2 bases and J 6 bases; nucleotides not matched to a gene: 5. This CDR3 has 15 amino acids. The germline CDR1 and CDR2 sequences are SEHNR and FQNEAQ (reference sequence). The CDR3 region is CASSLSGGASGELFF. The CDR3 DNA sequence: TGTGCCAGCAGCTTATCAGGGGGCGCCTCCGGGGAGCTGTTTTTT. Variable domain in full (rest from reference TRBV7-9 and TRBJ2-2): DTGVSQNPRHKITKRGQNVTFRCDPISEHNRLYWYRQTLGQGPEFLTYFQNEAQLEKSRLLSDRFSAERPKGSFSTLEIQRTEQGDSAMYLCASSLSGGASGELFFGEGSRLTVL.

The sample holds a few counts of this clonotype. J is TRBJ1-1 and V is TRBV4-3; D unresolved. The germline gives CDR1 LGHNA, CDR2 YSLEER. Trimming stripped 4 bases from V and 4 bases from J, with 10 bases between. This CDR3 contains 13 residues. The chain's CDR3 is CASSLVRATEAFF. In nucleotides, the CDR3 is TGCGCCAGCAGCCTGGTTAGGGCCACTGAAGCTTTCTTT.

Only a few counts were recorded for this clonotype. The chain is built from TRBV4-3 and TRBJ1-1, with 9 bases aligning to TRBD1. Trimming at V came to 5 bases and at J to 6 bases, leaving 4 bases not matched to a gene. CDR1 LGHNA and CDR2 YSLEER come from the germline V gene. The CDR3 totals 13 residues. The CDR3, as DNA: TGCGCCAGCAGCACCTACAGGGGGCCTGAAGCTTTCTTT. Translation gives CASSTYRGPEAFF.

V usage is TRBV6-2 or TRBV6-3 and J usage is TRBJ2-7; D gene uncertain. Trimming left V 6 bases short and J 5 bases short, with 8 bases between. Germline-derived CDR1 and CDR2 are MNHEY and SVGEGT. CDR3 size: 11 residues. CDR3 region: CASRVANEQYF. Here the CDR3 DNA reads TGTGCCAGCAGGGTTGCGAACGAGCAGTACTTC.

CDR3 bases: TGTGCCAGCACCCTTCGTAACGAGCAGTACTTC. Protein sequence: CASTLRNEQYF. The rearrangement uses TRBV6-2 or TRBV6-3 and TRBJ2-7; D remains unclear. V shed 7 bases and J shed 5 bases, with 9 bases lying between them. There are 11 residues in the CDR3. Germline loops: CDR1 MNHEY, CDR2 SVGEGT.

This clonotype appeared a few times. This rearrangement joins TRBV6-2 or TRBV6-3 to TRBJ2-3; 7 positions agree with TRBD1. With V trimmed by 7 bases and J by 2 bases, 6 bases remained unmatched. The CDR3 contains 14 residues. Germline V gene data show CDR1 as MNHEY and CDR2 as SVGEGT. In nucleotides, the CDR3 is TGTGCCAGCACGGGAACAGGGGACACAGATACGCAGTATTTT. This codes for CASTGTGDTDTQYF.

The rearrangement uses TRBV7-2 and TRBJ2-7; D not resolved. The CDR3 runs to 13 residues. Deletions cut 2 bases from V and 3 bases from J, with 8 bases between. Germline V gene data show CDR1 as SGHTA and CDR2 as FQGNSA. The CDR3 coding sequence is TGTGCCAGCAGCTTAAGCCCCTACTACGAGCAGTACGTC. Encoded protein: CASSLSPYYEQYV.